A selection of T cell receptor beta chains follows, all from one sample in a study of cytomegalovirus exposure and HLA in healthy donors. Produced via immunoSEQ multiplex PCR; TCRdb's table is partial and in-frame only. The sample carries 150,000 to 200,000 clones, roughly four fifths recorded once. The material sequenced was PBMCs. These receptors all stem from a man between 18 and 29 years old in good health and CMV-seronegative. Each CDR3 is given with its conserved first and last residue. A D gene is named only where the DNA matches it firmly. Not every row has a clone size; where given, it reads once, few, many or a size class.

cdr3_nt cdr3_aa d_call v_call clone_size j_call
TGTGCCAGCAGCACAACCGGGACAACGAACACCGGGGAGCTGTTTTTT CASSTTGTTNTGELFF . TRBV7-3 . TRBJ2-2
TGTGCCACCAGCCCGGGGGGGGATCAAGAGACCCAGTACTTC CATSPGGDQETQYF TRBD2 TRBV15 few TRBJ2-5
TGTGCCAGCAGCTCAACACGGCGGGGACTAGCGGGAGGTCGCGAGCAGTACTTC CASSSTRRGLAGGREQYF TRBD2 TRBV27 . TRBJ2-7
TGTGCCAGTAGTATAGGCGGGGGCCTCTCCTACGAGCAGTACTTC CASSIGGGLSYEQYF . TRBV19 . TRBJ2-7
TGTGCCAGCAGTTCCAGGGGTGGGGGCACAGATACGCAGTATTTT CASSSRGGGTDTQYF . TRBV6-1 . TRBJ2-3
TGTGCCAGCAGCCGGACAGGGGATGAAAAACTGTTTTTT CASSRTGDEKLFF TRBD1 TRBV7-9 . TRBJ1-4
TGTGCCAGCAGCCCAAACGCAGGGGAGTCTAATGAAAAACTGTTTTTT CASSPNAGESNEKLFF . TRBV7-9 . TRBJ1-4
TGCGCCAGCAGCCAAGATAGAAGTTCTGGGGCCAACGTCCTGACTTTC CASSQDRSSGANVLTF . TRBV4-3 once TRBJ2-6
TGTGCCAGCAAACGGACCGGGACAGGGGCGGCCGCCGCAATTGGCTACACCTTC CASKRTGTGAAAAIGYTF TRBD1 TRBV28 . TRBJ1-2
TGTGCCAGCAGTTTACAGGGGGCTGCCGGGGAGCTGTTTTTT CASSLQGAAGELFF TRBD1 TRBV6-5 . TRBJ2-2
TGTGCCAGCAGTCCCCGGGGGGGGGTTAGAAACTACGAGCAGTACTTC CASSPRGGVRNYEQYF TRBD2 TRBV27 few TRBJ2-7